This is a list of T cell receptor beta chains from one sample in a study of PD-1 blockade in classical Hodgkin lymphoma. Repertoires were generated with immunoSEQ multiplex PCR, while TCRdb's copy carries only in-frame clones and drops some. The sample yields over 50,000 clones, about 85% seen once. Sequences were derived from peripheral blood mononuclear cells (PBMCs), sampled before the fourth cycle of nivolumab. The receptors shown here come from a human donor with classical Hodgkin lymphoma. CDR3s include the opening cysteine and the closing phenylalanine or tryptophan. D genes are given only for firm matches. Where a row states a size, it is once, few, many or the class of an expanded clone; other rows omit it.

clone_size: -
d_call: -
j_call: TRBJ2-5
v_call: TRBV7-9
cdr3_nt: TGTGCCAGCAGCTTAGCGTATCAAGAGACCCAGTACTTC
cdr3_aa: CASSLAYQETQYF

clone_size: once
d_call: -
j_call: TRBJ1-2
v_call: TRBV29-1
cdr3_nt: TGCAGCGCCCAGGGGTACTATGGCTACACCTTC
cdr3_aa: CSAQGYYGYTF

clone_size: -
d_call: TRBD1
j_call: TRBJ1-5
v_call: TRBV5-1
cdr3_nt: TGCGCCAGCAGCGACGGGACAGGGAGTACGAGCAATCAGCCCCAGCATTTT
cdr3_aa: CASSDGTGSTSNQPQHF

clone_size: -
d_call: TRBD1
j_call: TRBJ2-2
v_call: TRBV5-1
cdr3_nt: TGCGCCAGCAACCCGACAGGGGAAGGCACCGGGGAGCTGTTTTTT
cdr3_aa: CASNPTGEGTGELFF

clone_size: -
d_call: -
j_call: TRBJ1-5
v_call: TRBV19
cdr3_nt: TGTGCCAGTAGTATATTTGTAACTGGCAATCAGCCCCAGCATTTT
cdr3_aa: CASSIFVTGNQPQHF

clone_size: -
d_call: -
j_call: TRBJ2-1
v_call: TRBV5-7
cdr3_nt: TGTGCCAGCAGCTTGGGGCATGAGCAGTTCTTC
cdr3_aa: CASSLGHEQFF

clone_size: -
d_call: TRBD2
j_call: TRBJ2-3
v_call: TRBV4-1
cdr3_nt: TGCGCCAGCAGCCAAGGCCTAGCGGGGAGGACAGATATGCAGTATTTT
cdr3_aa: CASSQGLAGRTDMQYF

clone_size: -
d_call: -
j_call: TRBJ1-3
v_call: TRBV27
cdr3_nt: TGTGCCAGCAGTTTGAGGTTTCGAGTAGACTCTGGAAACACCATATATTTT
cdr3_aa: CASSLRFRVDSGNTIYF

clone_size: -
d_call: -
j_call: TRBJ1-4
v_call: TRBV7-9
cdr3_nt: TGTGCCAGCAGCTTAGACGTTGCAACTAATGAAAAACTGTTTTTT
cdr3_aa: CASSLDVATNEKLFF

clone_size: -
d_call: TRBD1
j_call: TRBJ2-3
v_call: TRBV5-1
cdr3_nt: TGCGCCAGCAGCTTCGGACAGGGCACAGATACGCAGTATTTT
cdr3_aa: CASSFGQGTDTQYF

clone_size: -
d_call: -
j_call: TRBJ1-4
v_call: TRBV5-1
cdr3_nt: TGCGCCAGCTCAGCGAAGGGGGATACACTGTTTTTT
cdr3_aa: CASSAKGDTLFF

clone_size: -
d_call: TRBD2
j_call: TRBJ2-5
v_call: TRBV10-3
cdr3_nt: TGTGCCACGGGAGGGGGGGCTGTAGGGCAAGAGACCCAGTACTTC
cdr3_aa: CATGGGAVGQETQYF

clone_size: -
d_call: -
j_call: TRBJ1-2
v_call: TRBV6-5
cdr3_nt: TGTGCCAGCAGCCACCGAGGGGAGACCTACACCTTC
cdr3_aa: CASSHRGETYTF

clone_size: -
d_call: TRBD1
j_call: TRBJ2-1
v_call: TRBV28
cdr3_nt: TGTGCCAGCAGACCGACAGGGGGCAGAATTGATGAGCAGTTCTTC
cdr3_aa: CASRPTGGRIDEQFF

clone_size: -
d_call: -
j_call: TRBJ1-5
v_call: TRBV5-1
cdr3_nt: TGCGCCAGCAGCTTGGCTGGGAACAATCAGCCCCAGCATTTT
cdr3_aa: CASSLAGNNQPQHF

clone_size: -
d_call: -
j_call: TRBJ1-1
v_call: TRBV20-1
cdr3_nt: TGCAGTGTCCCGAAGAACACTGAAGCTTTCTTT
cdr3_aa: CSVPKNTEAFF

clone_size: -
d_call: TRBD2
j_call: TRBJ2-2
v_call: TRBV5-1
cdr3_nt: TGCGCCAGCAGCTTGGAAGGGAGGGCCACCGGGGAGCTGTTTTTT
cdr3_aa: CASSLEGRATGELFF

clone_size: -
d_call: TRBD1
j_call: TRBJ1-2
v_call: TRBV6-5
cdr3_nt: TGTGCCAGCAGTTTCACCGGGACAGGGGTCTATGGCTACACCTTC
cdr3_aa: CASSFTGTGVYGYTF

clone_size: -
d_call: -
j_call: TRBJ1-5
v_call: TRBV5-1
cdr3_nt: TGCGCCAGCAGCTTGGGACAGCCCAATCAGCCCCAGCATTTT
cdr3_aa: CASSLGQPNQPQHF

clone_size: -
d_call: -
j_call: TRBJ2-7
v_call: TRBV27
cdr3_nt: TGTGCCAGCAGTTTATCTGGCAGCCGGAGCTCCTACGAGCAGTACTTC
cdr3_aa: CASSLSGSRSSYEQYF

clone_size: -
d_call: -
j_call: TRBJ2-5
v_call: TRBV2
cdr3_nt: TGTGCCAGCACCGCCCAAGAGACCCAGTACTTC
cdr3_aa: CASTAQETQYF

clone_size: -
d_call: TRBD1
j_call: TRBJ2-1
v_call: TRBV6-5
cdr3_nt: TGTGCCAGCACCACCGGGACAGGCTTCGGCAATGAGCAGTTCTTC
cdr3_aa: CASTTGTGFGNEQFF

clone_size: -
d_call: TRBD2
j_call: TRBJ2-6
v_call: TRBV4-2
cdr3_nt: TGTGCCAGCAGCCAAGAAGCGGGGGCTGGGGCCAACGTCCTGACTTTC
cdr3_aa: CASSQEAGAGANVLTF

clone_size: -
d_call: -
j_call: TRBJ2-5
v_call: TRBV29-1
cdr3_nt: TGCAGCGTTGACAGCCAGGGCTTGGAGACCCAGTACTTC
cdr3_aa: CSVDSQGLETQYF

clone_size: -
d_call: TRBD1
j_call: TRBJ2-3
v_call: TRBV5-1
cdr3_nt: TGCGCCAGCAGCCCGGGACAGGGGGTAAATACGCAGTATTTT
cdr3_aa: CASSPGQGVNTQYF

clone_size: -
d_call: -
j_call: TRBJ1-2
v_call: TRBV7-2
cdr3_nt: TGTGCCAGCAGCTCAAGGGGGGTGGGTAACTATGGCTACACCTTC
cdr3_aa: CASSSRGVGNYGYTF

clone_size: -
d_call: TRBD1
j_call: TRBJ2-7
v_call: TRBV5-1
cdr3_nt: TGCGCCAGCAGCGAACAGGGGGCCCCCTACGAGCAGTACTTC
cdr3_aa: CASSEQGAPYEQYF

clone_size: -
d_call: -
j_call: TRBJ1-3
v_call: TRBV5-1
cdr3_nt: TGCGCCAGCAGATCGGGCTCTGGAAACACCATATATTTT
cdr3_aa: CASRSGSGNTIYF

clone_size: -
d_call: -
j_call: TRBJ1-6
v_call: TRBV5-1
cdr3_nt: TGCGCCAGCAGCTTGGATGGGGTTTCACCCCTCCACTTT
cdr3_aa: CASSLDGVSPLHF

clone_size: -
d_call: -
j_call: TRBJ1-4
v_call: TRBV5-1
cdr3_nt: TGCGCCAGCAGCTTGGTAGGGACTGAGGGGGAAAAACTGTTTTTT
cdr3_aa: CASSLVGTEGEKLFF

clone_size: -
d_call: TRBD2
j_call: TRBJ2-7
v_call: TRBV4-2
cdr3_nt: TGTGCCAGCAGCCAAGATCTCGGGGGGTACGAGCAGTACTTC
cdr3_aa: CASSQDLGGYEQYF

clone_size: few
d_call: TRBD1
j_call: TRBJ1-6
v_call: TRBV28
cdr3_nt: TGTGCCAGCCTCAAACCGGGACAGGGAGGGGATAATTCACCCCTCCACTTT
cdr3_aa: CASLKPGQGGDNSPLHF

clone_size: once
d_call: -
j_call: TRBJ2-1
v_call: TRBV10-3
cdr3_nt: TGTGCCAGCGCCCTCGGGAGTCTTAGCTCCTACAATGAGCAGTTCTTC
cdr3_aa: CASALGSLSSYNEQFF

clone_size: -
d_call: TRBD2
j_call: TRBJ2-7
v_call: TRBV2
cdr3_nt: TGTGCCAGCCAAAGCGGACTAGCGGGAGGGAACGAGCAGTACTTC
cdr3_aa: CASQSGLAGGNEQYF